This entry is about one TCR beta chain. Its specificity is not known. TCR alpha and TCR beta cDNA libraries carrying sample barcodes and UMIs came from 5'RACE with constant-segment primers. Each CDR3 protein gets one entry after TCRdb re-called the 5' RACE reads with MiXCR. The sample yields about 350,000 distinct CDR3 sequences, 20% to 25% seen once. The sample is drawn from a study of T-cell memory formation after mild COVID-19. Study as a whole: TCR clusters were mostly donor specific. Study-wide findings and caveats: Proof of SARS-CoV-2 specificity was absent for the second-wave clones that crested on day 37. Largely, contracting CD4+ clones fell within CM and EM, and contracting CD8+ clones within EMRA.

V shed 2 bases and J shed 7 bases, with 5 bases lying between them. The CDR3 has 12 amino acids. The chain links TRBV12-3 or TRBV12-4 to TRBJ2-2; D call uncertain. The TCR originated in a man younger than 35 who had mild COVID-19 (a few samples of this study predate the infection). Cell type and time point are not known. Sequencing was carried out using PBMCs or a T cell subset sorted from them (not recorded which). This CDR3 reads CASSLWGGELFF. CDR3 coding DNA: TGTGCCAGCAGTTTATGGGGCGGGGAGCTGTTTTTT.